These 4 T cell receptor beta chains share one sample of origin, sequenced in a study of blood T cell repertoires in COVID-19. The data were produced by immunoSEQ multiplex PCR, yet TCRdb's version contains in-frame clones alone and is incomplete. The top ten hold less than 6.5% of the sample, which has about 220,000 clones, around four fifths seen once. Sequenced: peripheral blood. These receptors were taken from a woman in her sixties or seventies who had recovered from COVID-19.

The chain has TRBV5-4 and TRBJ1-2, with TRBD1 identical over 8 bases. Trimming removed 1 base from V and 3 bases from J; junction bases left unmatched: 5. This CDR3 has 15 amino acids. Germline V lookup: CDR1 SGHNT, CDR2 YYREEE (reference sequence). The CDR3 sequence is CASSLRQGAYYGYTF. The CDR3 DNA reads TGTGCCAGCAGCTTGAGGCAGGGGGCCTACTATGGCTACACCTTC. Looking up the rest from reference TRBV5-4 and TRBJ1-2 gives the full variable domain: ETGVTQSPTHLIKTRGQQVTLRCSSQSGHNTVSWYQQALGQGPQFIFQYYREEENGRGNFPPRFSGLQFPNYSSELNVNALELDDSALYLCASSLRQGAYYGYTFGSGTRLTVV.

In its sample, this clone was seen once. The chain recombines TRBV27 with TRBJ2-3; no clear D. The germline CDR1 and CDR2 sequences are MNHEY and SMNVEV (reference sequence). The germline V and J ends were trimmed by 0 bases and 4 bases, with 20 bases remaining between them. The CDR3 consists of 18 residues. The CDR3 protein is CASSLSIGGAPPADTQYF. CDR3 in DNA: TGTGCCAGCAGTTTATCGATTGGCGGAGCCCCCCCCGCAGATACGCAGTATTTT.

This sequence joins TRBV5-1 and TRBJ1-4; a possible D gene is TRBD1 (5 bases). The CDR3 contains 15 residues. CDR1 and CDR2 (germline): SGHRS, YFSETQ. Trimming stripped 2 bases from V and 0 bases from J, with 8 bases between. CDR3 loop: CASSLQAATNEKLFF. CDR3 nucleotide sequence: TGCGCCAGCAGCTTACAGGCGGCAACTAATGAAAAACTGTTTTTT.

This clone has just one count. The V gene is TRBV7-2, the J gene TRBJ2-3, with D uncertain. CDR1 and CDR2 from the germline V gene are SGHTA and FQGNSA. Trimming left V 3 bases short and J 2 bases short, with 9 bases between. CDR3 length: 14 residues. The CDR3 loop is CASSLSTYTDTQYF. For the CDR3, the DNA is TGTGCCAGCAGCTTGTCGACATACACAGATACGCAGTATTTT.